Presented here are 17 T cell receptor beta chains from one specimen sequenced in a study of cytomegalovirus exposure and HLA in healthy donors (dated 2017 in TCRdb). Receptor libraries were prepared by the immunoSEQ multiplex PCR assay. For the multiplex PCR, a mixture combining 60 forward primers for TCR Vbeta segments and 13 reverse primers for TCR Jbeta segments was used. The immuneACCESS repertoire file appears here via TCRdb, limited to in-frame rearrangements. These files lack a portion of the clones; in checked studies, under half of the deficit traces to unresolved V genes, and the cause of the others is not known. This sample comprises about 61,000 clones, more than 80% of them detected only once. The ten largest account for 1.5% of the sample. Specimen: PBMCs. The source is a man in his thirties or forties in good health and CMV-seropositive.

The chain combines TRBV23-1 with TRBJ1-2; 12 nucleotides agree with TRBD1. TRBV23-1 is an ORF, and what it does is uncertain. The CDR3 spans 17 residues. Trimming at V came to 10 bases and at J to 4 bases, leaving 16 bases not matched to a gene. The CDR3 is CATLRDRGRPGSYGYTF. The CDR3 DNA reads as TGCGCCACCTTAAGGGACAGGGGGCGCCCGGGTAGCTATGGCTACACCTTC.

The chain recombines TRBV5-1 with TRBJ2-1; D unclear. The CDR3 is 13 amino acids. V lost 1 base and J 7 bases, leaving 9 bases between the germline ends. Germline CDR1 reads SGHRS; CDR2 reads YFSETQ. The CDR3 reads CASSLSIGNEQFF. The CDR3 DNA reads TGCGCCAGCAGCTTGTCAATCGGGAATGAGCAGTTCTTC.

This chain joins TRBV6-1 and TRBJ1-2, with 9 bases lining up with TRBD1. CDR1 and CDR2 from the germline V gene are MNHNS and SASEGT. The CDR3 is 12 amino acids. Germline trimming cut 7 bases from V and 7 bases from J; bases unmatched to any gene: 4. The CDR3 DNA sequence: TGTGCCAGCACCGACAGGGGGGGTGGCTACACCTTC. Its translation: CASTDRGGGYTF.

This clone has more than one count but fewer than ten. The chain employs TRBV9 and TRBJ2-6; D unclear. There are 15 residues in the CDR3. V lost 2 bases, J lost 2 bases, and 8 bases lay in between. Germline CDR1 and CDR2: SGDLS and YYNGEE. The CDR3 coding sequence is TGTGCCAGCAGCGTGGGCGTTACTGGGGCCAACGTCCTGACTTTC. Protein: CASSVGVTGANVLTF.

This sequence joins TRBV4-1 and TRBJ2-1, with D tentatively TRBD1 (6 bases). Germline loops: CDR1 MGHRA, CDR2 YSYEKL. This CDR3 is 16 amino acids long. V shed 0 bases and J shed 4 bases, with 13 bases lying between them. CDR3 coding DNA: TGCGCCAGCAGCCAAGAGGGGACACCGGGTTACAATGAGCAGTTCTTC. Its protein product is CASSQEGTPGYNEQFF.

This clone has just a few counts. The chain uses TRBV5-6 and TRBJ1-1; no clear D gene. The CDR3 covers 13 residues. The V and J ends lost 2 bases and 3 bases respectively, with 8 bases between them. CDR1 and CDR2 from the germline V gene are SGHDT and YYEEEE. The CDR3 protein is CASSLTADTEAFF. As DNA, the CDR3 is TGTGCCAGCAGCTTAACTGCTGACACTGAAGCTTTCTTT.

V is TRBV29-1 and J is TRBJ2-7, with D perhaps matching TRBD1 (5 bases). CDR3 length: 13 amino acids. The germline V gene has CDR1 SQVTM and CDR2 ANQGSEA. V lost 4 bases, J lost 3 bases, and 13 bases lay in between. CDR3 nucleotide sequence: TGCAGCGTTGGACAGTTAAAGAACTACGAGCAGTACTTC. Translated: CSVGQLKNYEQYF.

The chain employs TRBV5-4 and TRBJ1-1; D possibly corresponds to TRBD1 (6 bases). This CDR3 region has 15 residues. Germline loops: CDR1 SGHNT, CDR2 YYREEE (reference sequence). The ends were cut back, 0 bases at V and 1 base at J, with 10 bases in the middle. CDR3 sequence (DNA): TGTGCCAGCAGCTTGGAAGGGGGGGAGAACACTGAAGCTTTCTTT. Translated, it gives CASSLEGGENTEAFF. Full variable domain (remainder filled in from reference TRBV5-4 and TRBJ1-1): ETGVTQSPTHLIKTRGQQVTLRCSSQSGHNTVSWYQQALGQGPQFIFQYYREEENGRGNFPPRFSGLQFPNYSSELNVNALELDDSALYLCASSLEGGENTEAFFGQGTRLTVV.

The J gene is TRBJ1-1, the V gene TRBV5-1; D call uncertain. With 4 bases removed from V and 0 bases from J, the gap between germline ends came to 13 bases. This CDR3 has 15 residues. Germline CDR1 and CDR2: SGHRS and YFSETQ. CDR3 amino acids: CASSPIDTLNTEAFF. CDR3 in DNA: TGCGCCAGCAGCCCAATTGACACCTTGAACACTGAAGCTTTCTTT.

V usage is TRBV29-1 and J usage is TRBJ2-7; perhaps TRBD1 as D (9 bases). CDR1 and CDR2 from the germline V gene are SQVTM and ANQGSEA. Between the trimmed V and J ends, which lost 7 bases and 7 bases, there was a span of 23 bases. The CDR3 consists of 14 residues. The CDR3 DNA sequence: TGCAGCGCTCGGGGGGGACAGGGAATAGAGGAGCAGTACTTC. This gives the protein CSARGGQGIEEQYF.

This rearrangement joins TRBV5-1 to TRBJ1-2; no firm D call. This CDR3 comprises 14 residues. The germline V gene encodes CDR1 SGHRS and CDR2 YFSETQ. The V end lost 9 bases, the J end lost 0 bases, and 15 bases lay between the germline ends. CDR3 sequence (DNA): TGCGCCACCCGACCCACCGGAGCTAACTATGGCTACACCTTC. Translation: CATRPTGANYGYTF.

The chain couples TRBV6-5 to TRBJ1-3; D gene unclear. The CDR3 extends over 14 amino acids. Trimming took 2 bases from V and 0 from J, leaving 5 bases between them. CDR1 and CDR2 (germline): MNHEY, SVGAGI. The CDR3 sequence: CASSYGLSGNTIYF. In DNA form, the CDR3 reads TGTGCCAGCAGTTACGGCCTCTCTGGAAACACCATATATTTT.

V usage is TRBV19 and J usage is TRBJ2-2; D may be TRBD2 (6 bases). Per germline, CDR1 LNHDA and CDR2 SQIVND (reference sequence). The V gene lost 3 bases and the J gene lost 1 base, with 18 bases spanning the gap. The CDR3 length is 18 residues. This chain's CDR3 is CASSISERVRLNTGELFF. The CDR3 nucleotides are TGTGCCAGTAGTATTAGTGAGCGGGTAAGGCTGAACACCGGGGAGCTGTTTTTT.

The genes are TRBV19 and TRBJ2-5; weak D call: TRBD1 (6 bases). The germline V gene encodes CDR1 LNHDA and CDR2 SQIVND (reference sequence). Trimming cost V 1 base and J 4 bases, with 10 bases left between them. This CDR3 region has 14 residues. The CDR3 reads CASSIVGRGETQYF. CDR3 sequence (DNA): TGTGCCAGTAGTATAGTCGGCAGGGGAGAGACCCAGTACTTC.

The V gene is TRBV4-2, the J gene TRBJ2-2, with D uncertain. V lost 4 bases and J 6 bases, leaving 18 bases between the germline ends. The CDR3 covers 16 residues. Germline CDR1 LGHNA, CDR2 YNFKEQ. CDR3 sequence reads: CASSRSVVLVPGELFF. CDR3 in DNA: TGTGCCAGCAGCCGTTCGGTAGTTTTAGTACCCGGGGAGCTGTTTTTT.

The V call is TRBV19, the J call TRBJ2-7; 9 nucleotides align to TRBD2. With 5 bases clipped from V and 2 bases from J, the junction kept 7 bases outside the gene matches. This CDR3 is 15 amino acids long. Looked up from germline, CDR1 is LNHDA and CDR2 is SQIVND (reference sequence). CDR3 sequence: CASSPQGTSTYEQYF. For the CDR3, the DNA is TGTGCCAGTAGTCCCCAAGGGACTAGCACCTACGAGCAGTACTTC.

J is TRBJ2-7 and V is TRBV7-9; 7 nucleotides line up with TRBD1. V shed 8 bases, J shed 6 bases, and the junction held 10 bases outside the gene matches. CDR1 and CDR2 from the germline V gene are SEHNR and FQNEAQ (reference sequence). The CDR3 loop spans 13 amino acids. The CDR3 spells CASAIQPGGEQYF. The DNA of the CDR3 is TGTGCCAGCGCCATCCAACCAGGGGGCGAGCAGTACTTC.